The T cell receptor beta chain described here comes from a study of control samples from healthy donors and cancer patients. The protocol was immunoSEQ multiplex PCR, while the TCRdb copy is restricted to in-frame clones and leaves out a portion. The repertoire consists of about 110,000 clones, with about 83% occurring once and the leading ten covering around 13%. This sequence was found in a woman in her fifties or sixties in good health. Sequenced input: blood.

CDR3 DNA sequence: TGTGCCACCAGAGACAGGGGTATGAACACTGAAGCTTTCTTT. It encodes CATRDRGMNTEAFF. The chain links TRBV10-3 to TRBJ1-1; 8 bases match TRBD1. From germline, CDR1 is ENHRY and CDR2 SYGVKD. The CDR3 spans 14 residues. Unmatched junction bases numbered 7, after V lost 10 bases and J lost 0 bases.